A selection of T cell receptor beta chains follows, all from one sample in a study of B cell selection in AIRE deficiency. TCRdb's table, derived via immunoSEQ multiplex PCR, lists solely in-frame clones and lacks some. The data show roughly 24,000 clones, approximately 90% seen once. Sequencing used CD4+CD25+ Tregs sorted from PBMCs. Every receptor here comes from a human donor in good health. CDR3s include the opening cysteine and the closing phenylalanine or tryptophan. Fields, in order: V gene, J gene, CDR3 protein.

v_call: TRBV5-1
j_call: TRBJ2-2
cdr3_aa: CASSWALQGSGELFF

v_call: TRBV7-2
j_call: TRBJ1-4
cdr3_aa: CASSRDREKLFF

v_call: TRBV2
j_call: TRBJ2-1
cdr3_aa: CASRPGGPGNEQFF

v_call: TRBV5-1
j_call: TRBJ2-7
cdr3_aa: CASSSIQGSYEQYF

v_call: TRBV5-1
j_call: TRBJ1-3
cdr3_aa: CASSYRPTSGNTIYF

v_call: TRBV6-5
j_call: TRBJ1-2
cdr3_aa: CASSYSNSGYTF

v_call: TRBV4-3
j_call: TRBJ1-2
cdr3_aa: CASSRTIIANYGYTF

v_call: TRBV5-1
j_call: TRBJ1-2
cdr3_aa: CASSFPEGYGYTF

v_call: TRBV6-5
j_call: TRBJ2-2
cdr3_aa: CASSYSSGASTGELFF

v_call: TRBV5-1
j_call: TRBJ2-1
cdr3_aa: CASSLEGQGYNEQFF

v_call: TRBV6-6
j_call: TRBJ2-1
cdr3_aa: CASSRTGAPYNEQFF

v_call: TRBV5-1
j_call: TRBJ2-6
cdr3_aa: CASRLSGANVLTF

v_call: TRBV5-1
j_call: TRBJ2-7
cdr3_aa: CASSWGQPYEQYF

v_call: TRBV19
j_call: TRBJ1-1
cdr3_aa: CASSQTGTEAFF

v_call: TRBV27
j_call: TRBJ2-3
cdr3_aa: CASKLLSGGYIDTQYF

v_call: TRBV5-1
j_call: TRBJ2-5
cdr3_aa: CASSSDTGGGQRTQYF

v_call: TRBV2
j_call: TRBJ1-1
cdr3_aa: CASSVGGRGTFF

v_call: TRBV10-2
j_call: TRBJ1-1
cdr3_aa: CASKRGLLFTEAFF